The source of this T cell receptor (beta chain) is a study of blood T cell repertoires in COVID-19. Sequenced by immunoSEQ multiplex PCR; TCRdb stores in-frame clones only, minus some. The sample gives roughly 280,000 clones, 88% of which show up once; 3% is in the top ten. Germline V gene data show CDR1 as LNHNV and CDR2 as YYDKDF (reference sequence). Germline trimming cut 5 bases from V and 1 base from J; bases unmatched to any gene: 6. The CDR3 has 15 amino acids. Sequenced input: PBMCs or T cells enriched from blood (not recorded which). The chain carries TRBV15 and TRBJ2-3; TRBD2 matches at 7 bases. The clonotype was recovered from a woman in her forties or fifties who had recovered from COVID-19. In nucleotides, the CDR3 is TGTGCCACCAGCCTTGGGCTAGCGGGCACAGATACGCAGTATTTT. Protein: CATSLGLAGTDTQYF.